This T cell receptor beta chain was observed in a study of blood T cell repertoires in COVID-19 (TCRdb year 2020). Background on the whole study: Samples from collaborators originated in the United States, Italy and Spain and spanned both the acute and convalescent phases of COVID-19. The prospective study material was composed of cDNA or gDNA derived from T cells, B-cell-depleted T cells, or PBMCs. Deeply sampled blood TCRbeta repertoires from subjects exposed to, actively infected with, or recovered from COVID-19 were included in the dataset. The repertoires were made available in a free public database intended to serve as a resource for research on the immune response to SARS-CoV-2. The samples were drawn from two sources: the first 160 participants of the ongoing ImmuneRACE study, and about 1,300 subjects contributed by 6 global collaborators. A de-identified subject ID, COVID-19 status, age in years and sex were almost always included in the sample metadata. Where available, HLA class I and class II types were taken from metadata supplied by the sample provider and were not determined by assay-based typing. On the study overall, not on this receptor specifically: How much clinical and demographic metadata was included differed by source and by participant, and the metadata was provided uncurated.

Worth noting for this clone: Its antigen is currently not known. Per-base quality was not reported, and no clone a single base away is much larger than it.

CDR1 and CDR2 are read off the germline V gene (reference sequence) as SEHNR and FQNEAQ. V is reduced by 1 base and J by 4 bases, leaving a spacing of 13 bases between them. The CDR3 runs 15 amino acids, cysteine and phenylalanine included. The only DNA kept is the CDR3, 45 bases in frame from the first base. Whole blood was collected in K2EDTA tubes by collaborating institutions according to the institutions' own protocols. For TCRbeta analysis, collaborators shipped samples as frozen whole blood, isolated PBMCs, or DNA extracted from either of those sample types. The immunoSEQ Assay, a bias-controlled multiplex PCR, was used to amplify TCRbeta CDR3 regions from genomic DNA. Regarding the original processing steps: Within the assay, amplification of reference gene primers was used to estimate how many nucleated cells each sample contained. To quantify the absolute abundance of each unique TCRbeta CDR3 rearrangement, sequence reads were collapsed and filtered. For each sample, productive Simpson clonality was calculated as the square root of Simpson's diversity index across productive rearrangements. Not all clones reach the TCRdb copy of this immuneACCESS table, which keeps in-frame sequences only. Checked studies attribute under half of the gap to unresolved V genes and leave the rest unexplained. V, J and clone size are taken as reported in that table, and D and trimming were inferred from the DNA itself. The sample table shows 270,000 or so clones, and approximately 81% are seen once. About 3% of the sample lies in the top ten.

The source is a woman younger than 30 with acute or convalescent COVID-19. Sequenced sample: peripheral blood. The chain is assembled from TRBV7-9 and TRBJ1-1; TRBD1 is a weak D gene call, 6 bases matching. The sequenced DNA: TGTGCCAGCAGCTTAGGAGGGGGAGGGCCCACTGAAGCTTTCTTT. Its coded protein is CASSLGGGGPTEAFF.